This TCR beta chain is from a study of immune heterogeneity within non-small cell lung tumors. Amplification of TCR beta CDR3 was performed by multiplex PCR with 32 V and 13 J primers. TCRdb used MiXCR to reprocess the multiplex PCR reads, holding one entry per CDR3 protein. Here the sample spans about 34,000 distinct CDR3 sequences, less than 35% being singletons. With 600 ng used per sample, the template was genomic DNA from bulk tumor. Several biopsies per primary tumor, spaced far apart, were taken during surgery. Patients with untreated, newly diagnosed non-small cell lung cancer underwent curative surgery. This clonotype has just one count. A much larger clone differs by one base, so this may be a read error. Sequencing was carried out using lung tumor tissue. The TCR originated in a man in his forties with non-small cell lung cancer.

The DNA for the CDR3 is TGTGCCAGCAGTTCCGTGCCCTCACTTGGGCAGTACTTC. Translating gives CASSSVPSLGQYF. The chain joins TRBV27 to TRBJ2-7; D remains unclear. Germline values: CDR1 MNHEY, CDR2 SMNVEV (reference sequence). V lost 4 bases, J lost 9 bases, and 16 bases lay in between. The CDR3 spans 13 residues.